This is a list of T cell receptor beta chains from one sample in a study of blood T cell repertoires in COVID-19. Assay used: immunoSEQ multiplex PCR; TCRdb lists only in-frame clones, some missing. The sample carries some 80,000 clones, more than 70% recorded once. The sequenced sample was peripheral blood. The receptors were gathered from a human donor in a cohort sampled during active COVID-19. Each CDR3 is given with its conserved first and last residue. A D gene is named only where the DNA matches it firmly. Clone size is not always given. Where it is, it says once, few, many or a class for expanded clones.

CDR3nt,CDR3aa,abundance,d_gene,j_gene,v_gene
TGTGCCAGCAGTCAAAGTGAAGGACTGGGGGGCTACACCTTC,CASSQSEGLGGYTF,NA,NA,TRBJ1-2,TRBV5-5
TGTGCCAGCAGCTTAAGCGAGTCGGGGGGCGATCGCTATGGCTACACCTTC,CASSLSESGGDRYGYTF,NA,NA,TRBJ1-2,TRBV11-2
TGTGCCAGCAGTGGGGGGACTAGCGGGGGTCGGAACTCCTACGAGCAGTACTTC,CASSGGTSGGRNSYEQYF,NA,TRBD2,TRBJ2-7,TRBV6-1
TGTGCCAGTAGCCGATCAGGGGGCACCTACGAGCAGTACTTC,CASSRSGGTYEQYF,NA,TRBD1,TRBJ2-7,TRBV19
TGTGCCAGCAGTGGTTGGGGGGGACAGGGGATCGGTAATTCACCCCTCCACTTT,CASSGWGGQGIGNSPLHF,NA,TRBD1,TRBJ1-6,TRBV6-1
TGTGCCAGCAGCAAAGACTCGCTTCAAGAGACCCAGTACTTC,CASSKDSLQETQYF,NA,NA,TRBJ2-5,TRBV21-1
TGTGCCAGTAGTACCAGGACAGGGAACGAAAAACTGTTTTTT,CASSTRTGNEKLFF,NA,TRBD1,TRBJ1-4,TRBV19
TGTGCCACCAGCAGGAGGAGCTCTCGGAGGAGTGGCACAGATACGCAGTATTTT,CATSRRSSRRSGTDTQYF,NA,NA,TRBJ2-3,TRBV15
TGTGCCAGCAGCACTTCAGGGGTTCGTGAAAAACTGTTTTTT,CASSTSGVREKLFF,NA,NA,TRBJ1-4,TRBV7-2
TGTGCCAGCAGTATGTCAGGTGACGGCTACACCTTC,CASSMSGDGYTF,NA,NA,TRBJ1-2,TRBV6-5
TGTGCCAGCAGTTTCATTGACAAAGCCTACGAGCAGTACTTC,CASSFIDKAYEQYF,NA,NA,TRBJ2-7,TRBV28
TGTGCCAGCAGCCAGACAGGGTCCTACGAGCAGTACTTC,CASSQTGSYEQYF,once,TRBD1,TRBJ2-7,TRBV3-1/TRBV3-2
TGTGCCTGGTCTAGCGGGGGGGCAGCAGATACGCAGTATTTT,CAWSSGGAADTQYF,once,TRBD2,TRBJ2-3,TRBV28
TGTGCCAGCAGCATTGACAGGGGGCTGGAAGCTTTCTTT,CASSIDRGLEAFF,once,TRBD1,TRBJ1-1,TRBV5-4
TGCGCCAGCAGCCCGGGACAGGGGGGACGGCGTGGAAACACCATATATTTT,CASSPGQGGRRGNTIYF,few,TRBD1,TRBJ1-3,TRBV4-1
TGTGCCAGCATCGGGGACTTCGGAGAAGCTTTCTTT,CASIGDFGEAFF,NA,NA,TRBJ1-1,TRBV27
TGTGCCAGCATTAACAGGGGGCCTGCCCAGCCCCAGCATTTT,CASINRGPAQPQHF,NA,TRBD1,TRBJ1-5,TRBV28
TGTGCCAGCAGCGCGGGACAGGGAGAGGCTGGGGCCAACGTCCTGACTTTC,CASSAGQGEAGANVLTF,few,TRBD1,TRBJ2-6,TRBV9
TGTGCCAGTAGTATAGATACCGGGACAGGGTGGGAGAGCACTGAAGCTTTCTTT,CASSIDTGTGWESTEAFF,NA,TRBD1,TRBJ1-1,TRBV19
TGTGCCAGCACCATCGAACGGGGTACAGATACGCAGTATTTT,CASTIERGTDTQYF,NA,NA,TRBJ2-3,TRBV5-4
TGTGCCAGCAGTCCCCCGATTTGGAGCCGAAACTATGGCTACACCTTC,CASSPPIWSRNYGYTF,NA,NA,TRBJ1-2,TRBV28
TGTGCCAGCAGTTTTCCGAGGTTGAACACTGAAGCTTTCTTT,CASSFPRLNTEAFF,NA,NA,TRBJ1-1,TRBV28
TGTGCCAGCTCACCGGGACAGGGGATTATGGCTGAAGCTTTCTTT,CASSPGQGIMAEAFF,NA,TRBD1,TRBJ1-1,TRBV18
TGTGCCAGCAGGAGGACAGACGCAAGCTACGAGCAGTACTTC,CASRRTDASYEQYF,NA,NA,TRBJ2-7,TRBV6-5
TGTGCCAGCAGCCAATCGGGGGGGGGCAGAAACATTCAGTACTTC,CASSQSGGGRNIQYF,NA,TRBD2,TRBJ2-4,TRBV14
TGCGCCAGCAGCCAAGATCGCGGGGCGGGAGGACTATACGAGCAGTACTTC,CASSQDRGAGGLYEQYF,NA,TRBD2,TRBJ2-7,TRBV4-1
TGTGCCAGCGCCGGGCGTTGGGGGGGATATAGCTCTGGAAACACCATATATTTT,CASAGRWGGYSSGNTIYF,NA,NA,TRBJ1-3,TRBV3-1/TRBV3-2